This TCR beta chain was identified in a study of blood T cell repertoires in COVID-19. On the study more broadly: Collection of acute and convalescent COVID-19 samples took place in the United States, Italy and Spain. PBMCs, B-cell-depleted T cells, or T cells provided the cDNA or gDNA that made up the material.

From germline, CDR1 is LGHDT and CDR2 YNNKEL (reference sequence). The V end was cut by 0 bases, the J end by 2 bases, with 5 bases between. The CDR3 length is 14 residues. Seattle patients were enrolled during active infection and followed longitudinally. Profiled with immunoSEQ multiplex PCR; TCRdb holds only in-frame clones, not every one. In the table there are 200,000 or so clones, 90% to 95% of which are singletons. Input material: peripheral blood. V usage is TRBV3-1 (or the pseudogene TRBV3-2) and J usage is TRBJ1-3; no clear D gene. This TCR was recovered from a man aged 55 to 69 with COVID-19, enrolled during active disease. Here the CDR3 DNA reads TGTGCCAGCAGCCAAGATCTCCCTGGAAACACCATATATTTT. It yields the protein CASSQDLPGNTIYF.